These 15 T cell receptor beta chains originate from one sample sequenced in a study of CD8 T cells in ankylosing spondylitis. Antigen specificity for these receptors is unknown. TCRdb redid the calling of the 5' RACE reads with MiXCR, one entry per CDR3 protein. The table shows a few hundred thousand distinct CDR3 sequences, with 17% occurring only once. Notes on the study in general: Blood of patients with ankylosing spondylitis appeared to be characterized by a TCR beta motif of seven or eight highly homologous variants.

The sequenced sample consisted of blood, either unsorted or a sorted T cell fraction (not recorded which). The receptors stem from a male donor with ankylosing spondylitis.

The rearrangement joins TRBV27 to TRBJ1-1; D call uncertain. Trimming took off 1 base at V and 2 bases at J, with 11 bases between the two ends. Germline values: CDR1 MNHEY, CDR2 SMNVEV (reference sequence). The CDR3 is 15 residues long. This chain's CDR3 is CASSLWNTPNTEAFF. In nucleotides, the CDR3 is TGTGCCAGCAGTTTATGGAACACCCCCAACACTGAAGCTTTCTTT.

The chain has TRBV5-5 and TRBJ2-3; weak D call: TRBD2 (6 bases). The CDR3 sequence is 14 residues long. In germline, CDR1 is SGHKS, CDR2 YYEKEE (reference sequence). V lost 4 bases and J 2 bases, leaving 11 bases between the germline ends. The CDR3 DNA follows: TGTGCCAGCAGCCTGCGGGAACTCACAGATACGCAGTATTTT. Translated, it gives CASSLRELTDTQYF.

This clonotype has at least ten counts. This chain joins TRBV12-3 or TRBV12-4 and TRBJ1-1; D is unresolved. The V end lost 3 bases, the J end lost 1 base, and 15 bases lay between the germline ends. CDR3 size: 16 residues. The CDR3 nucleotides read TGTGCCAGCAGTTTGGTTGGAGGGTCCGGGAACACTGAAGCTTTCTTT. The encoded protein is CASSLVGGSGNTEAFF.

The genes are TRBV7-3 and TRBJ2-1; maybe TRBD1 (7 bases). V was pared by 5 bases and J by 1 base, with 15 bases between. Germline assignment: CDR1 SGHTA and CDR2 FQGTGA. CDR3 length: 16 amino acids. The CDR3: CASSAGTQGSYNEQFF. The CDR3 coding sequence is TGTGCCAGCAGCGCGGGGACACAGGGGTCCTACAATGAGCAGTTCTTC.

This chain joins TRBV6-4 and TRBJ1-5; D remains ambiguous. The CDR3 runs 14 residues. V was shortened by 2 bases and J by 0 bases, with 5 bases between the two germline ends. CDR1 and CDR2 (germline): MRHNA, SNTAGT. The CDR3 region has the DNA TGTGCCAGCAGTGACAGGCCTAGCAATCAGCCCCAGCATTTT. Translated, it gives CASSDRPSNQPQHF.

This clonotype showed up many times. This sequence joins TRBV4-1 and TRBJ1-6; D remains ambiguous. Trimming cost V 0 bases and J 5 bases, with 14 bases left between them. Germline CDR1 is MGHRA and CDR2 is YSYEKL. The CDR3 runs to 17 residues. CDR3 bases: TGCGCCAGCAGCCAAGACCCCTGGGGAACTGATAATTCACCCCTCCACTTT. Translated: CASSQDPWGTDNSPLHF.

The gene calls are TRBV20-1 and TRBJ1-4; D perhaps matches TRBD1 (5 bases). V lost 5 bases and J lost 10, with 17 bases in between. The CDR3 sequence is 13 residues long. Germline values: CDR1 DFQATT, CDR2 SNEGSKA (reference sequence). The CDR3 DNA reads as TGCAGTGCTGGTGGACACCAATTTGTAAAACTGTTTTTT. It translates to CSAGGHQFVKLFF.

The table lists this clonotype with a few counts. Here the CDR3 reads CASSQDFGSGGPNNEQFF. CDR3 nucleotides: TGTGCCAGCAGCCAAGATTTCGGTTCGGGAGGGCCGAACAATGAGCAGTTCTTC. The chain carries TRBV4-2 and TRBJ2-1, with 8 bases matching TRBD2. CDR1 LGHNA and CDR2 YNFKEQ come from the germline V gene. V shed 0 bases, J shed 5 bases, and the junction held 12 bases outside the gene matches. This CDR3 region has 18 residues.

The chain combines TRBV7-9 with TRBJ2-1, with 10 bases identical to TRBD2. Germline V lookup: CDR1 SEHNR, CDR2 FQNEAQ (reference sequence). This CDR3 contains 14 residues. V trimming: 0 bases; J trimming: 9 bases; junction bases outside the gene matches: 2. As DNA, the CDR3 is TGTGCCAGCAGCTTAGCTAGCGGGAGGCCTGAGCAGTTCTTC. This codes for CASSLASGRPEQFF.

This chain joins TRBV28 and TRBJ2-2; D is perhaps TRBD1 (6 bases). The germline V gene encodes CDR1 MDHEN and CDR2 SYDVKM. The V end lost 7 bases, the J end lost 5 bases, and 17 bases lay between the germline ends. This CDR3 is 15 amino acids long. CDR3 in DNA: TGTGCCAGCAACCTTGCGGACAGACGAACCGGGGAGCTGTTTTTT. As protein: CASNLADRRTGELFF.

The V and J genes are TRBV3-1 and TRBJ1-1, with unresolved D. The germline V and J ends were trimmed by 0 bases and 6 bases, with 11 bases remaining between them. The CDR3 has 14 amino acids. CDR1 LGHDT and CDR2 YNNKEL come from the germline V gene (reference sequence). The CDR3 region is CASSQDWNRAEAFF. The CDR3 region has the DNA TGTGCCAGCAGCCAAGACTGGAACCGGGCTGAAGCTTTCTTT.

V gene TRBV25-1 combines with J gene TRBJ2-7; no firm D call. The CDR3 is made up of 14 amino acids. Germline-derived CDR1 and CDR2 are MGHDK and SYGVNS. Trimming removed 6 bases from V and 6 bases from J, with 18 bases in between. In DNA form, the CDR3 reads TGTGCCAGCAGGGGAACCTCGGCCAGTTCCGAGCAGTACTTC. As protein: CASRGTSASSEQYF.

The chain employs TRBV11-2 and TRBJ2-7, with 10 bases fitting TRBD2. There are 18 residues in the CDR3. Trimming removed 2 bases from V and 3 bases from J; junction bases left unmatched: 13. Germline V CDR1 and CDR2: SGHAT, FQNNGV. CDR3 region: CASSLSSGRPTTLYEQYF. CDR3 nucleotide sequence: TGTGCCAGCAGCTTATCTAGCGGGAGACCCACGACGCTCTACGAGCAGTACTTC.

This clonotype was seen many times. The genes are TRBV7-2 and TRBJ2-5; 7 positions agree with TRBD1. Per germline, CDR1 SGHTA and CDR2 FQGNSA. This CDR3 comprises 13 residues. The V segment lost 3 bases and the J segment 4 bases; nucleotides outside the gene matches: 2. In nucleotides, the CDR3 is TGTGCCAGCAGCTTGGACAGGAGAGAGACCCAGTACTTC. This gives the protein CASSLDRRETQYF. The complete variable domain, with remaining parts taken from reference TRBV7-2 and TRBJ2-5, reads GAGVSQSPSNKVTEKGKDVELRCDPISGHTALYWYRQSLGQGLEFLIYFQGNSAPDKSGLPSDRFSAERTGGSVSTLTIQRTQQEDSAVYLCASSLDRRETQYFGPGTRLLVL.

This clonotype was counted many times. The chain recombines TRBV2 with TRBJ2-7; D is perhaps TRBD1 (6 bases). The CDR3 totals 14 residues. CDR1 and CDR2 from the germline V gene are SNHLY and FYNNEI. The V and J ends lost 6 bases and 5 bases respectively, with 17 bases between them. The CDR3 reads CASSLRTANNEQYF. CDR3 sequence (DNA): TGTGCCAGCAGCCTGCGGACAGCAAATAACGAGCAGTACTTC.